This paragraph covers one TCR beta chain sequence. CDR1 SGHRS and CDR2 YFSETQ come from the germline V gene. The CDR3 has 15 amino acids. The V end lost 0 bases, the J end lost 3 bases, and 12 bases lay between the germline ends. Measured with immunoSEQ multiplex PCR; TCRdb has only the in-frame clones, and not every one. Of about 440,000 clones in the sample, 80% to 95% are singletons; the top ten hold about 0.6%. In assigning cohorts, the study relied on participant-reported clinical history. Two negative PCRs, clearance, or symptom resolution were required of recovered Cohort 3 donors. This specimen comes from a study of blood T cell repertoires in COVID-19. Study summary: There were acute and convalescent COVID-19 samples, and they came from the United States, Italy and Spain. From T cells, B-cell-depleted T cells, or PBMCs came the material, which was cDNA or gDNA.

This clonotype originated in a man aged 18 to 30 who had recovered from COVID-19. The chain links TRBV5-1 to TRBJ1-1; possible D gene TRBD1, 6 bases. Sequences were obtained from PBMCs or T cells enriched from blood (not recorded which). CDR3 coding DNA: TGCGCCAGCAGCTTGGAAGGCAGGGGCTACACTGAAGCTTTCTTT. Protein sequence: CASSLEGRGYTEAFF.